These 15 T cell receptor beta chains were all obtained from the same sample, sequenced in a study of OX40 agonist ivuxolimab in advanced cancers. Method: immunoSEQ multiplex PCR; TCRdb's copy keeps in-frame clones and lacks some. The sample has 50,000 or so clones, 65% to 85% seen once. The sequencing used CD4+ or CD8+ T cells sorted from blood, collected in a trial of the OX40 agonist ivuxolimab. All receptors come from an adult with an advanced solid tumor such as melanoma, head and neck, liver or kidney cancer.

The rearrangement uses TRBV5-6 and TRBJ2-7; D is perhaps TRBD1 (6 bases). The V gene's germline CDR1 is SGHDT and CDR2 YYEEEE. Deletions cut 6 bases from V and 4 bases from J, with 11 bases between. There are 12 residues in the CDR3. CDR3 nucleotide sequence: TGTGCCAGCACACGCAGGGGATACGAGCAGTACTTC. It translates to CASTRRGYEQYF.

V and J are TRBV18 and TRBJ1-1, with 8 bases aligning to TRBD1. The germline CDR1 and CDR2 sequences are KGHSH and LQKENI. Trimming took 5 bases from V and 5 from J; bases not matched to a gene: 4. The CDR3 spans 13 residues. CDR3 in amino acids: CASSGQGRTEAFF. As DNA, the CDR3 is TGTGCCAGCTCAGGACAGGGCCGAACTGAAGCTTTCTTT. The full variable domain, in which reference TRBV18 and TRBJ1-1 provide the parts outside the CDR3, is NAGVMQNPRHLVRRRGQEARLRCSPMKGHSHVYWYRQLPEEGLKFMVYLQKENIIDESGMPKERFSAEFPKEGPSILRIQQVVRGDSAAYFCASSGQGRTEAFFGQGTRLTVV.

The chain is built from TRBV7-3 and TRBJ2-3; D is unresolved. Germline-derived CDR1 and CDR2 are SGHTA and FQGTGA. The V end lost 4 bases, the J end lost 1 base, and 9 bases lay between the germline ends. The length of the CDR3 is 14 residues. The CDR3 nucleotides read TGTGCCAGCAGCTCCAACCTAGGCACAGATACGCAGTATTTT. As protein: CASSSNLGTDTQYF.

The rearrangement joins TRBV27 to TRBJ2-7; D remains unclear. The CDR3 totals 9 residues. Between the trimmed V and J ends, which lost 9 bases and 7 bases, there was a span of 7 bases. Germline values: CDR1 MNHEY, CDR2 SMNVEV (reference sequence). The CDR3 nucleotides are TGTGCCAGATTTGGGGAGCAGTACTTC. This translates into CARFGEQYF.

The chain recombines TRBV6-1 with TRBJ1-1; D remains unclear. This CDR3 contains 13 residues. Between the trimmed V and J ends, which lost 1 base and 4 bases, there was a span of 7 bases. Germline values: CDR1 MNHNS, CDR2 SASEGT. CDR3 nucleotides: TGTGCCAGCAGTGAAGACTGGGGCACTGAAGCTTTCTTT. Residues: CASSEDWGTEAFF.

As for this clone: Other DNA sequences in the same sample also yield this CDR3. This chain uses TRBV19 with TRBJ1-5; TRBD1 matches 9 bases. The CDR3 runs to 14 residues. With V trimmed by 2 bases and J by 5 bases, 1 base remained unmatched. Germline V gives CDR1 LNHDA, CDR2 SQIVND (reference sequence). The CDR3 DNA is TGTGCCAGTAGTATATGGACAGGGGATCAGCCCCAGCATTTT. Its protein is CASSIWTGDQPQHF.

The CDR3 protein is CASSEGLAGDSDTQYF. The CDR3, as DNA: TGTGCCAGCAGTGAGGGACTAGCGGGGGATTCAGATACGCAGTATTTT. The J gene is TRBJ2-3, the V gene TRBV6-1; 14 bases fit TRBD2. Per germline, CDR1 MNHNS and CDR2 SASEGT. The CDR3 covers 16 residues. V lost 3 bases to trimming and J lost 4 bases; unmatched junction nucleotides: 3.

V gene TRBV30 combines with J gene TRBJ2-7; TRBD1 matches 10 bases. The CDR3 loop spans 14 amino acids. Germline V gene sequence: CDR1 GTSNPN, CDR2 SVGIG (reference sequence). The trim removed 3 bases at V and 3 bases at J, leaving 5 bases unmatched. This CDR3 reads CAWSGGQGFYEQYF. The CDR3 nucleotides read TGTGCCTGGAGCGGGGGACAGGGGTTCTACGAGCAGTACTTC.

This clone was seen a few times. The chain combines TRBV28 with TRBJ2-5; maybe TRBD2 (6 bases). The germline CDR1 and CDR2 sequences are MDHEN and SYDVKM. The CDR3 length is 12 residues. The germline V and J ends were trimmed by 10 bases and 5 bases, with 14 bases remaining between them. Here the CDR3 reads CAIRLVKETQYF. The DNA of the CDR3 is TGTGCCATTCGACTAGTTAAGGAGACCCAGTACTTC.

CDR3 sequence: CASSYSVGRNTGELFF. The CDR3 DNA reads TGTGCCAGTAGTTACAGCGTCGGGCGAAACACCGGGGAGCTGTTTTTT. The chain uses TRBV19 and TRBJ2-2; D is undetermined. The V gene's germline CDR1 is LNHDA and CDR2 SQIVND (reference sequence). The germline V and J ends were trimmed by 5 bases and 2 bases, with 15 bases remaining between them. This CDR3 is built from 16 residues.

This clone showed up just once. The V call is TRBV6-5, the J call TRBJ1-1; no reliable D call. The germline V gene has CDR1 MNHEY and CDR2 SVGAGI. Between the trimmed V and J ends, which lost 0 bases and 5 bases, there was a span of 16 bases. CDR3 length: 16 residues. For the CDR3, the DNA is TGTGCCAGCAGTTACTCGAGTAGCGGCTCGAGAACTGAAGCTTTCTTT. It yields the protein CASSYSSSGSRTEAFF.

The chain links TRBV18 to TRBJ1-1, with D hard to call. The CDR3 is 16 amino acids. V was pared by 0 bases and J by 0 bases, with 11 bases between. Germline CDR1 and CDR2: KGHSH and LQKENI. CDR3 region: CASSPPSGPVNTEAFF. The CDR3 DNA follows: TGTGCCAGCTCACCACCCTCCGGCCCAGTGAACACTGAAGCTTTCTTT.

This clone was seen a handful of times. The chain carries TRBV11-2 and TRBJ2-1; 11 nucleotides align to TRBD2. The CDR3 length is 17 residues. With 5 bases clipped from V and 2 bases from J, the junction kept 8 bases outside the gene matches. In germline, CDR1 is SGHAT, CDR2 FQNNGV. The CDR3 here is CASSPNLAGGAYNEQFF. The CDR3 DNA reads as TGTGCCAGCAGCCCCAATCTAGCGGGAGGAGCCTACAATGAGCAGTTCTTC.

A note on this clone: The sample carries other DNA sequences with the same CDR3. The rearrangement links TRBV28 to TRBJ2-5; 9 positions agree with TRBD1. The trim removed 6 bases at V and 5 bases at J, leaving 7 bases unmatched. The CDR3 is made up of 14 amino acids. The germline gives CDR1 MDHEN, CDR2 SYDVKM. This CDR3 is CASSSTGGQETQYF. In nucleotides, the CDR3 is TGTGCCAGCAGCTCGACAGGGGGTCAGGAGACCCAGTACTTC.

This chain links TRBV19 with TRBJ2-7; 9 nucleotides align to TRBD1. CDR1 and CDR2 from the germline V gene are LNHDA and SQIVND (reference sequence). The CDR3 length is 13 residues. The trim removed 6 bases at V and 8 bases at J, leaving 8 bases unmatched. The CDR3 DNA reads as TGTGCCAGTAGCTGGGGGACAGGGAACAAGCAGTACTTC. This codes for CASSWGTGNKQYF.